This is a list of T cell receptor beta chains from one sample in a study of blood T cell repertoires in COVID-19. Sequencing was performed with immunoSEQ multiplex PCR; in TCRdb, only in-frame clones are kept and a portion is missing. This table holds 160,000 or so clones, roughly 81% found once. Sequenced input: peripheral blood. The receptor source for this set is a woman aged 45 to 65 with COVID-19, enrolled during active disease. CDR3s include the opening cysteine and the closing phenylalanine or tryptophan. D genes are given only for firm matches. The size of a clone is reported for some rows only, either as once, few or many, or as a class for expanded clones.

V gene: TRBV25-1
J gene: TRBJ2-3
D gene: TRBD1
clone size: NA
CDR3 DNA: TGTGCCAGCAGTGAGTTGGGGACAGGGCGGCACACAGATACGCAGTATTTT
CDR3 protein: CASSELGTGRHTDTQYF

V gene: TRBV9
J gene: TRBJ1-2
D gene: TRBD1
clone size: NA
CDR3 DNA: TGTGCCAGCAGCGCCCGGGACAGGGATAGGGCTAACTATGGCTACACCTTC
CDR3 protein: CASSARDRDRANYGYTF

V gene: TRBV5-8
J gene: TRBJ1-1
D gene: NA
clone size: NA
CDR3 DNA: TGTGCCAGCAGCTTGGGGCAGGGTCGGATGAACACTGAAGCTTTCTTT
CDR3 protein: CASSLGQGRMNTEAFF

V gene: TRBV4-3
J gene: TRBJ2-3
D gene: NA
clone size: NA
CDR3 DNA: TGCGCCAGCAGCCCCACCTGGCAGCGGAACACAGATACGCAGTATTTT
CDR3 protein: CASSPTWQRNTDTQYF

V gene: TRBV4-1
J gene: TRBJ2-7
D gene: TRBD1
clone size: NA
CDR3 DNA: TGCGCCAGCGGAGGGACAGGGGCTCTCCACGAGCAGTACTTC
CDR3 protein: CASGGTGALHEQYF

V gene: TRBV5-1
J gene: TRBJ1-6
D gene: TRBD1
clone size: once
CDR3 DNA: TGCGCCAGCAGCGTAGAGACAGGGGCTAATTCACCCCTCCACTTT
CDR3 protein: CASSVETGANSPLHF

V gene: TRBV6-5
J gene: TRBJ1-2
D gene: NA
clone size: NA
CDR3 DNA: NA
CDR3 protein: CASSTSTGSIYGYTF

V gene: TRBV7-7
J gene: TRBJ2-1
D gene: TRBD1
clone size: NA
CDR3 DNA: TGTGCCAGCAGCTCTCGGACAGGGGGGGTGCAGTTCTTC
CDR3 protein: CASSSRTGGVQFF

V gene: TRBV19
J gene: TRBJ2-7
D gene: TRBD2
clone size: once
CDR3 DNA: TGTGCCAGTAGTATATCTAGCGGGACTTTGGAGCAGTACTTC
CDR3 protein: CASSISSGTLEQYF

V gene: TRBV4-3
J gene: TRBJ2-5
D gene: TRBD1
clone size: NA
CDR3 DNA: TGCGCCAGCAGCCCCAAGGGGGCAATCGCCCAAGAGACCCAGTACTTC
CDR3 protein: CASSPKGAIAQETQYF

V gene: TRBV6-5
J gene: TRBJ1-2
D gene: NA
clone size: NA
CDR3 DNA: TGTGCCAGCAGCAGGGGCGGAAGGTACTATGGCTACACCTTC
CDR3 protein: CASSRGGRYYGYTF

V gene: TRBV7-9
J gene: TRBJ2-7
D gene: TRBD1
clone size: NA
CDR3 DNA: TGTGCCAGCAGCTCGTCGACAGGGTTTAAGGGGGAGCAGTACTTC
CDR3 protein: CASSSSTGFKGEQYF

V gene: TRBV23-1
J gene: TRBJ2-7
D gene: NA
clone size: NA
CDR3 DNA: TGCGCCAGCAGTCGAGGATCCTACGAGCAGTACTTC
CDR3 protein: CASSRGSYEQYF

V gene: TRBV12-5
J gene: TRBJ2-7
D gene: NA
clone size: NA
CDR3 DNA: TGTGCTAGTGGTTTGTTAAACGAGCAGTACTTC
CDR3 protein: CASGLLNEQYF

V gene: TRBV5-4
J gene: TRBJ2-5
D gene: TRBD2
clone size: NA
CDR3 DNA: TGTGCCAGCAGCGGGACTAGCGGGGGGAAAGAGACCCAGTACTTC
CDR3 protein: CASSGTSGGKETQYF

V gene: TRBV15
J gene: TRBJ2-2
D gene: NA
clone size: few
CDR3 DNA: TGTGCCACCAGCCAACTACAGGGGAACACCGGGGAGCTGTTTTTT
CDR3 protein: CATSQLQGNTGELFF

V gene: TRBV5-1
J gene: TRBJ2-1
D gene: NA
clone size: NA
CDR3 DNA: TGCGCCAGCAGCTCCCTCGGGGGGCAAAGGGTTGATGAGCAGTTCTTC
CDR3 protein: CASSSLGGQRVDEQFF

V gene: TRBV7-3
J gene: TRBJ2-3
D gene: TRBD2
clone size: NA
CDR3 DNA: TGTGCCAGCAGCTTAGGACTAGCGGGGAGCACAGATACGCAGTATTTT
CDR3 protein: CASSLGLAGSTDTQYF

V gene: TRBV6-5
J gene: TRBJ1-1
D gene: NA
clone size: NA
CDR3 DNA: TGTGCCAGCAGTCGAGTTCGGGTGGACGGGAAGGCTTTCTTT
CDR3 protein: CASSRVRVDGKAFF

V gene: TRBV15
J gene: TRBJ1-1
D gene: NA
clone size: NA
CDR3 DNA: TGTGCCACCGGACTCCTCATGAACACTGAAGCTTTCTTT
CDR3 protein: CATGLLMNTEAFF

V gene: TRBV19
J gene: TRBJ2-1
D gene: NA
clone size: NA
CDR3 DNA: TGTGCCAGTAGTCCGCAGACAGGGCAGGGGGGCAATGAGCAGTTCTTC
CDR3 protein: CASSPQTGQGGNEQFF

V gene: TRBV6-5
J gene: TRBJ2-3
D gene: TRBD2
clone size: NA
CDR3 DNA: TGTGCCAGCAGTCCGTTGACTAGCTGGGCAGATACGCAGTATTTT
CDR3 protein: CASSPLTSWADTQYF

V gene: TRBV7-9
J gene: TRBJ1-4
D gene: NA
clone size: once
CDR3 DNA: TGTGCCAGCAGCTTAGACGGTCAGGCGAATGAAAAACTGTTTTTT
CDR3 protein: CASSLDGQANEKLFF

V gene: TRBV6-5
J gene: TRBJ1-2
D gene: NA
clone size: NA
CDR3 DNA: TGTGCCAGCGGAGGGACCTATGGCTACACCTTC
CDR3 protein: CASGGTYGYTF

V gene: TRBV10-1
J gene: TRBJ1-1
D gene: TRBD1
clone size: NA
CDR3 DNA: TGCGCCAGCAGTGGACAGGGGACCACTGAAGCTTTCTTT
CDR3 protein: CASSGQGTTEAFF

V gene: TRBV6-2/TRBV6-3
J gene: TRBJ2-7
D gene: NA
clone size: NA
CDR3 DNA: TGTGCCAGCAGTTCCCCCAGGCGCGAGCAGTACTTC
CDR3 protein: CASSSPRREQYF

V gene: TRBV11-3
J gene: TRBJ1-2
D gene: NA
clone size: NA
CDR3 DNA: TGTGCCAGCAGCTTAGATAATCGGGGGGACTATGGCTACACCTTC
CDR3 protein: CASSLDNRGDYGYTF

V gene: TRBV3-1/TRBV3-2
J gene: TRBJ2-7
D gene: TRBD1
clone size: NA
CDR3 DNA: TGTGCCAGCAGCCCATTACAGGGGGGCGAGCAGTACTTC
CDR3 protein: CASSPLQGGEQYF